This T cell receptor beta chain was captured by sequencing in a study of blood T cell repertoires in COVID-19. Overall study: Samples representing acute and convalescent COVID-19 were sourced from the United States, Italy and Spain.

Cohorts were determined from participant-reported clinical history. Under the authors' procedure: Counts of nucleated cells, estimated from reference gene primer amplification, were obtained. Sequencing was performed with immunoSEQ multiplex PCR; in TCRdb, only in-frame clones are kept and a portion is missing. The D gene and trimming were derived from the DNA, and the V and J assignments and clone size from that table. Of about 210,000 clones listed, about nine tenths are singletons. The V end lost 1 base, the J end lost 11 bases, and 11 bases lay between the germline ends. Looked up from germline, CDR1 is SGHDN and CDR2 is FVKESK. The CDR3 spans 13 residues.

Sample: PBMCs or T cells enriched from blood (not recorded which). This TCR derives from a man between 18 and 35 years old with acute COVID-19. This chain links TRBV14 with TRBJ1-4; D possibly corresponds to TRBD1 (5 bases). The CDR3 reads CASSQVSAGKLFF. The CDR3 DNA sequence: TGTGCCAGCAGCCAAGTTTCGGCAGGGAAACTGTTTTTT.